This passage covers 13 T cell receptor beta chains from one sample sequenced in a study of identical twins. TCRdb fed the 5' RACE reads into MiXCR, producing one record per CDR3 protein. The sample lists around 340,000 distinct CDR3 sequences, approximately 13% seen once, with 7.2% in the top ten. This sample was shared with a second study, whose subject was yellow fever vaccine responses in identical twins.

Sequenced material: CD8+ T cells sorted from blood. The receptors were sampled from a woman aged 18-29 years in good health.

The genes are TRBV6-1 and TRBJ2-2, with D maybe TRBD1 (5 bases). Germline CDR1 and CDR2: MNHNS and SASEGT. The V end was cut by 4 bases, the J end by 1 base, with 16 bases between. The CDR3 is made up of 17 amino acids. Here the CDR3 reads CASSAFLLTGNTGELFF. In DNA, the CDR3 is TGTGCCAGCAGTGCATTTTTGCTAACAGGGAACACCGGGGAGCTGTTTTTT.

This clonotype has at least ten counts. This chain joins TRBV12-3 or TRBV12-4 and TRBJ1-1; D might be TRBD1 (6 bases). Trimming shortened V by 6 bases and J by 1 base, and 12 bases separated the two germline ends. The length of the CDR3 is 14 residues. The chain's CDR3 is CASRPGTTNTEAFF. The CDR3 DNA reads TGTGCCAGCAGACCCGGGACAACGAACACTGAAGCTTTCTTT.

The chain uses TRBV27 and TRBJ1-1; D gene ambiguous. The CDR3 is made up of 14 amino acids. CDR1 and CDR2 from the germline V gene are MNHEY and SMNVEV (reference sequence). The V gene lost 6 bases and the J gene lost 4 bases, with 15 bases spanning the gap. CDR3 DNA sequence: TGTGCCAGCAGCCGATTCAAGGCGGGCACTGAAGCTTTCTTT. This encodes CASSRFKAGTEAFF.

In DNA, the CDR3 is TGCGCCAGCAGCTTGGTCTTCCCGGATTCACCCCTCCACTTT. This gives the protein CASSLVFPDSPLHF. The chain has TRBV5-1 and TRBJ1-6; D remains unclear. CDR3 length: 14 residues. V dropped 0 bases and J dropped 8 bases, with 9 bases sitting between them. Looked up from germline, CDR1 is SGHRS and CDR2 is YFSETQ. Using reference TRBV5-1 and TRBJ1-6 for the parts outside the CDR3, the full variable domain is KAGVTQTPRYLIKTRGQQVTLSCSPISGHRSVSWYQQTPGQGLQFLFEYFSETQRNKGNFPGRFSGRQFSNSRSEMNVSTLELGDSALYLCASSLVFPDSPLHFGNGTRLTVT.

V usage is TRBV2 and J usage is TRBJ2-1; 8 bases match TRBD2. Germline-derived CDR1 and CDR2 are SNHLY and FYNNEI. With V trimmed by 6 bases and J by 2 bases, 6 bases remained unmatched. The CDR3 is 15 residues long. CDR3 nucleotides: TGTGCCAGCAGACTCGCGGGAGGTGCCTACAATGAGCAGTTCTTC. Its protein is CASRLAGGAYNEQFF.

This clonotype was observed a handful of times. The chain has TRBV5-1 and TRBJ2-3; 8 positions agree with TRBD1. J lost 6 bases, V lost 0 bases, and 3 bases had no gene match. Germline CDR1 reads SGHRS; CDR2 reads YFSETQ. The CDR3 runs 14 residues. The CDR3 sequence is CASSLDRGLDTQYF. The CDR3 DNA sequence: TGCGCCAGCAGCTTGGACAGGGGGTTGGATACGCAGTATTTT. Full variable domain (remainder filled in from reference TRBV5-1 and TRBJ2-3): KAGVTQTPRYLIKTRGQQVTLSCSPISGHRSVSWYQQTPGQGLQFLFEYFSETQRNKGNFPGRFSGRQFSNSRSEMNVSTLELGDSALYLCASSLDRGLDTQYFGPGTRLTVL.

This chain uses TRBV14 with TRBJ1-2; a weak D match, TRBD1 (5 bases). Trimming cost V 0 bases and J 6 bases, with 14 bases left between them. Looked up from germline, CDR1 is SGHDN and CDR2 is FVKESK. The CDR3 consists of 15 residues. The CDR3 spells CASSQDRRGADGYTF. The CDR3 DNA reads TGTGCCAGCAGCCAAGATAGGCGGGGCGCCGATGGCTACACCTTC.

The rearrangement uses TRBV19 and TRBJ2-7; TRBD1 agrees at 8 bases. V shed 5 bases, J shed 0 bases, and the junction held 15 bases outside the gene matches. This CDR3 is built from 18 residues. CDR1 LNHDA and CDR2 SQIVND come from the germline V gene (reference sequence). The CDR3 spells CASSASFSGQDLSYEQYV. In DNA, the CDR3 is TGTGCCAGTAGTGCCTCGTTCTCGGGACAGGATCTCTCCTACGAGCAGTACGTC.

At least ten counts were recorded for this clonotype. The chain carries TRBV9 and TRBJ2-7; 8 bases match TRBD1. Losses at the gene ends were 3 bases for V and 3 bases for J; bases not matched to a gene: 11. Germline values: CDR1 SGDLS, CDR2 YYNGEE. The CDR3 totals 16 residues. For the CDR3, the DNA is TGTGCCAGCAGCGCAACCTCGGACAGGGCTCTCTACGAGCAGTACTTC. It translates to CASSATSDRALYEQYF.

This clonotype has a handful of counts. The V call is TRBV12-3 or TRBV12-4, the J call TRBJ2-1, with D tentatively TRBD1 (6 bases). V was shortened by 6 bases and J by 8 bases, with 14 bases between the two germline ends. CDR3 length equals 13 residues. CDR3 protein: CASSYGQRDEQFF. The CDR3 DNA is TGTGCCAGCAGCTACGGACAGAGGGATGAGCAGTTCTTC.

A few counts support this clonotype. The J gene is TRBJ1-2, the V gene TRBV12-5; unclear D gene. The germline V gene has CDR1 LGHNT and CDR2 FRNRAP. Trimming removed 1 base at V and 6 bases at J, with 6 bases between. This CDR3 is 12 amino acids long. Here the CDR3 reads CASGLAGNGYTF. The CDR3 DNA sequence: TGTGCTAGTGGTTTGGCTGGGAATGGCTACACCTTC.

This clonotype was observed at least ten times. The V gene is TRBV6-1, the J gene TRBJ2-2, with 8 nucleotides matching TRBD1. Per germline, CDR1 MNHNS and CDR2 SASEGT. J was trimmed by 6 bases and V by 4 bases; bases with no gene match: 4. This CDR3 spans 14 amino acids. The chain's CDR3 is CASSAGGLAGELFF. The CDR3 DNA follows: TGTGCCAGCAGTGCAGGGGGCTTGGCCGGGGAGCTGTTTTTT.

This clonotype was observed a few times. The V gene is TRBV11-2, the J gene TRBJ2-7; 12 bases agree with TRBD2. Germline assignment: CDR1 SGHAT and CDR2 FQNNGV. V gave up 6 bases and J gave up 3 bases; unmatched junction bases: 9. The CDR3 spans 16 residues. The CDR3 sequence: CASRLGLAGWYYEQYF. The CDR3 DNA is TGTGCCAGCAGACTCGGACTAGCGGGATGGTACTACGAGCAGTACTTC.